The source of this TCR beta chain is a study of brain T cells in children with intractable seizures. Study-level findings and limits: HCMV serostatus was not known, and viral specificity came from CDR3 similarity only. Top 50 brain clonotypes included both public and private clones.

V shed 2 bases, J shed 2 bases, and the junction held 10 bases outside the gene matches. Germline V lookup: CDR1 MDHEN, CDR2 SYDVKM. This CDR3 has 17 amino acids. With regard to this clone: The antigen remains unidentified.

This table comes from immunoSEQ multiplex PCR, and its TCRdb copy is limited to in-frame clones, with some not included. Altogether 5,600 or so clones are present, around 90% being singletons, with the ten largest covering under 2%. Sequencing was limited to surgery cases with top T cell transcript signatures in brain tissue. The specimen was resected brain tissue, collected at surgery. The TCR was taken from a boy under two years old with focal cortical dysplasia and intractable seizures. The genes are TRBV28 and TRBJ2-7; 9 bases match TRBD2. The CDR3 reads CASSLPHIAGVAYEQYF. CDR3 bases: TGTGCCAGCAGTTTACCCCACATAGCGGGAGTTGCCTACGAGCAGTACTTC. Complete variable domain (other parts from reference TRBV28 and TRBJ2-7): DVKVTQSSRYLVKRTGEKVFLECVQDMDHENMFWYRQDPGLGLRLIYFSYDVKMKEKGDIPEGYSVSREKKERFSLILESASTNQTSMYLCASSLPHIAGVAYEQYFGPGTRLTVT.